The 20 T cell receptor beta chains in this list originate from one sample, sequenced in a study of read filtering for tumor transcriptome and immune sequencing. The library was built from about 370 ng RNA with molecular barcoded adaptors for alpha/delta and beta/gamma chains. TCRdb fed the reads into MiXCR, producing one record per CDR3 protein. The sample records roughly 130,000 distinct CDR3 sequences, 10% to 15% being singletons. The sequenced sample consisted of a population of CD138-negative cells sorted from bone marrow. The receptor set was obtained from a donor aged 40 or over with multiple myeloma.

The V call is TRBV19, the J call TRBJ1-4, with 7 nucleotides matching TRBD1. Germline lookup yields CDR1 LNHDA and CDR2 SQIVND (reference sequence). The V gene end was trimmed by 1 base and the J gene end by 2 bases; junction bases not matched to a gene: 7. The CDR3 covers 17 residues. The CDR3 nucleotides read TGTGCCAGTAGTATAGTTAGGGGGCGACGGACTAATGAAAAACTGTTTTTT. This sequence encodes CASSIVRGRRTNEKLFF.

V usage is TRBV11-2 and J usage is TRBJ1-2; 7 bases align to TRBD1. V lost 4 bases, J lost 1 base, and 9 bases stayed unmatched. The CDR3 loop spans 16 amino acids. CDR1 and CDR2 (germline): SGHAT, FQNNGV. The chain's CDR3 is CASSSGVTGVNYGYTF. CDR3 in DNA: TGTGCCAGCAGCTCAGGGGTTACAGGGGTTAACTATGGCTACACCTTC.

This clonotype was detected ten times or more. The chain recombines TRBV11-2 with TRBJ2-1; D not resolved. The CDR3 has 14 residues. V lost 6 bases to trimming and J lost 1 base, with 10 bases between them. Germline V gene lookup returns CDR1 SGHAT and CDR2 FQNNGV. CDR3 nucleotides: TGTGCCAGCAGACCACTAACGTCCTACAATGAGCAGTTCTTC. It yields the protein CASRPLTSYNEQFF.

The sample holds many counts of this clonotype. This CDR3 is missing its conserved last phenylalanine or tryptophan, likely due to a read error. This chain links TRBV28 with TRBJ2-1; D gene ambiguous. The CDR3 extends over 14 amino acids. CDR1 and CDR2 from the germline V gene are MDHEN and SYDVKM. The V and J ends lost 2 bases and 1 base respectively, with 6 bases between them. The DNA for the CDR3 is TGTGCCAGCAGTTTAATAGGATCCTACAATGAGCAGTTCCTC. The encoded protein is CASSLIGSYNEQFL.

This clonotype has a count of ten or more. V gene TRBV2 combines with J gene TRBJ2-2, with TRBD1 identical over 12 bases. Per the germline V gene, CDR1 is SNHLY and CDR2 is FYNNEI. The ends lost 8 bases at V and 7 bases at J; junction bases unmatched: 5. The CDR3 length is 14 residues. DNA of the CDR3: TGTGCCAGCCGGGACAGGGGGCAGAGCGGGGAGCTGTTTTTT. Translating it yields CASRDRGQSGELFF. The entire variable domain, with the rest obtained from reference TRBV2 and TRBJ2-2, is as follows: EPEVTQTPSHQVTQMGQEVILRCVPISNHLYFYWYRQILGQKVEFLVSFYNNEISEKSEIFDDQFSVERPDGSNFTLKIRSTKLEDSAMYFCASRDRGQSGELFFGEGSRLTVL.

This clonotype was found a few times. This sequence joins TRBV25-1 and TRBJ2-5; TRBD2 is a possible D gene (7 bases). With 6 bases removed from V and 5 bases from J, the gap between germline ends came to 22 bases. CDR1 and CDR2 (germline): MGHDK, SYGVNS. The CDR3 is 16 amino acids. The CDR3 DNA follows: TGTGCCAGCAGCGCCGAAAGGGGGTCCGGGAGGGAGACCCAGTACTTC. Translating it yields CASSAERGSGRETQYF.

Worth noting for this clonotype: A much larger clone lies one base from this, so it may be a read error. The chain has TRBV6-5 and TRBJ2-3, with 10 bases identical to TRBD1. This CDR3 has 15 amino acids. The V gene's germline CDR1 is MNHEY and CDR2 SVGAGI. The CDR3 DNA follows: TGTGCCAGCAGTTCGACAGGGGGCGGCACAGATACGCTGTATTTT. Its translation: CASSSTGGGTDTLYF.

Notes on this clonotype: This may be a read error, as it is one base from a much larger clone. J is TRBJ2-1 and V is TRBV29-1; the match to TRBD2 covers 12 bases. The CDR3 contains 14 residues. Germline assignment: CDR1 SQVTM and CDR2 ANQGSEA. CDR3: CSVRGLAGFNELFF. The DNA of the CDR3 is TGCAGCGTGAGAGGACTAGCGGGATTTAATGAGCTGTTCTTC.

Concerning this clonotype: Given a much more abundant clone one base away, this may be a read error. This chain connects TRBV29-1 to TRBJ2-1, with D hard to call. This CDR3 comprises 15 residues. Germline V lookup: CDR1 SQVTM, CDR2 ANQGSEA. Here the CDR3 reads CSVEAGAVSYDEQFF. CDR3 sequence (DNA): TGCAGCGTCGAAGCAGGAGCCGTCTCCTACGATGAGCAGTTCTTC.

This clonotype was seen many times. The chain employs TRBV20-1 and TRBJ2-2; 8 nucleotides agree with TRBD1. The CDR3 runs to 13 residues. Germline V CDR1 and CDR2: DFQATT, SNEGSKA (reference sequence). Germline trimming cut 6 bases from V and 5 bases from J; bases unmatched to any gene: 5. Written as DNA, the CDR3 is TGCAGTGCCCCACAGGGGGTAACCGGGGAGCTGTTTTTT. As protein: CSAPQGVTGELFF.

As regards this clonotype: Relative to the germline gene, one junction end is altered; a read error may explain this. The CDR3 bases are TGTGCCAGCAGCTATACAGGTGAGCAGCTCTTC. Protein: CASSYTGEQLF. The rearrangement links TRBV3-1 to TRBJ2-1, with D perhaps matching TRBD1 (5 bases). The V gene's germline CDR1 is LGHDT and CDR2 YNNKEL (reference sequence). The length of the CDR3 is 11 residues.

This clonotype was found many times. This chain connects TRBV12-3 or TRBV12-4 to TRBJ2-3; TRBD1 agrees at 9 bases. V lost 5 bases and J lost 5; bases outside the gene matches: 11. CDR3 size: 16 residues. The CDR3 coding sequence is TGTGCCAGCAGTCCCCGGGGTCTGACAGGGGGAGATACGCAGTATTTT. It codes for CASSPRGLTGGDTQYF.

J is TRBJ2-2 and V is TRBV5-1; possible D gene TRBD2, 5 bases. V was cut by 6 bases and J by 2 bases, with 14 bases left in between. This CDR3 is 15 amino acids long. CDR1 and CDR2 (germline): SGHRS, YFSETQ. The CDR3 DNA follows: TGCGCCAGCATCAAAGATGAGGGAAACACCGGGGAGCTGTTTTTT. It translates to CASIKDEGNTGELFF. Using reference TRBV5-1 and TRBJ2-2 for the parts outside the CDR3, the full variable domain is KAGVTQTPRYLIKTRGQQVTLSCSPISGHRSVSWYQQTPGQGLQFLFEYFSETQRNKGNFPGRFSGRQFSNSRSEMNVSTLELGDSALYLCASIKDEGNTGELFFGEGSRLTVL.

This clonotype showed up many times. V gene TRBV15 combines with J gene TRBJ2-1; D uncertain. CDR1 and CDR2 from the germline V gene are LNHNV and YYDKDF (reference sequence). The CDR3 sequence is 12 residues long. Trimming removed 1 base at V and 11 bases at J, with 9 bases between. Here the CDR3 DNA reads TGTGCCACCAGCAGAGTTGGTTCACAGCAGTTCTTC. It yields the protein CATSRVGSQQFF.

This clonotype was counted at least ten times. V and J are TRBV7-9 and TRBJ2-1, with 7 bases that match TRBD2. The length of the CDR3 is 16 residues. CDR1 and CDR2 from the germline V gene are SEHNR and FQNEAQ (reference sequence). J gave up 4 bases and V 1 base, and 7 bases lay outside the gene matches. The CDR3, as DNA: TGTGCCAGCAGCTTAGGGGGGGGGACTCTGTACAATGAGCAGTTCTTC. Translation gives CASSLGGGTLYNEQFF.

This clonotype has at least ten counts. This chain uses TRBV5-1 with TRBJ2-3; D remains unclear. The V end lost 4 bases, the J end lost 1 base, and 16 bases lay between the germline ends. The germline gives CDR1 SGHRS, CDR2 YFSETQ. The CDR3 consists of 16 residues. The CDR3 spells CASSRIGERGTDTQYF. CDR3 DNA sequence: TGCGCCAGCAGCCGGATAGGTGAGCGCGGCACAGATACGCAGTATTTT.

To note about this clonotype: A single base separates this from a much larger clone, so it may be a read error. The chain is built from TRBV20-1 and TRBJ2-1; 9 nucleotides align to TRBD2. The CDR3 runs to 13 residues. Germline V lookup: CDR1 DFQATT, CDR2 SNEGSKA (reference sequence). Here the CDR3 DNA reads TGCAGTGCCTTAGGACTAGCGTACAATGAGCAGCTCTTC. This gives the protein CSALGLAYNEQLF.

This clonotype appeared once. A read error is possible here, since a much larger clone lies one base away. The chain has TRBV19 and TRBJ2-7, with a tentative D call TRBD1 (6 bases). The CDR3 covers 15 residues. Germline CDR1 and CDR2: LNHDA and SQIVND (reference sequence). The CDR3 loop reads CASSIQGGAGYGQYF. As DNA, the CDR3 is TGTGCCAGTAGTATACAAGGGGGAGCCGGTTACGGGCAGTACTTC.

This clonotype was counted many times. The chain uses TRBV12-3 or TRBV12-4 and TRBJ2-3; tentatively, D is TRBD1 (5 bases). The CDR3 runs to 13 residues. Deletions cut 6 bases from V and 7 bases from J, with 14 bases between. CDR3 in DNA: TGTGCCAGCAGAGGGGATAGACGGAATACGCAGTATTTT. This encodes CASRGDRRNTQYF.

This clonotype was recorded many times. CDR3 DNA: TGTGCCAGCAGTTATAATAATGCAGCCTACAATGAGCAGTTCTTC. Encoded protein: CASSYNNAAYNEQFF. The rearrangement joins TRBV6-2 or TRBV6-3 to TRBJ2-1; D unresolved. The CDR3 is 15 amino acids. Trimming removed 3 bases at V and 2 bases at J, with 11 bases between. CDR1 is MNHEY and CDR2 is SVGEGT in the germline V gene.